This TCR beta chain emerged from a study of T cells in Graves' hyperthyroidism and ophthalmopathy. CDR1 is SGHVS and CDR2 is FQNEAQ in the germline V gene. V was clipped by 6 bases and J by 1 base, with 10 bases between them. The CDR3 loop spans 13 amino acids. This clonotype showed up many times. RNA transcripts were the template for amplifying TCR beta CDR3 regions. The TCR CDR3 was amplified in a first-round RT-PCR using the HTBI primer set. Each CDR3 protein is one row after TCRdb ran MiXCR on the multiplex PCR reads. The table records about 700,000 distinct CDR3 sequences, about 45% of them present only once. Every diagnosis used clinical symptoms, serum thyroxine and TRAb, thyroid ultrasound and orbital computed tomography.

The chain combines TRBV7-8 with TRBJ2-7; no definite D call. The sequence derives from an adult man with Graves' disease, either hyperthyroidism or ophthalmopathy (not recorded which). Input material: peripheral blood or thyroid tissue (not recorded which). The CDR3 reads CASSSGASYEQYF. The CDR3 DNA follows: TGTGCCAGCAGTTCAGGCGCGTCCTACGAGCAGTACTTC.